These 25 T cell receptor beta chains share one sample of origin, sequenced in a study of PD-1 blockade in classical Hodgkin lymphoma. Some clones are missing from TCRdb's copy, which holds only in-frame ones; the method was immunoSEQ multiplex PCR. Here the sample spans some 150,000 clones, approximately 72% being singletons. Each of the patients experienced relapse following autologous stem cell transplantation, and their brentuximab vedotin exposure differed. The sequences come from peripheral blood mononuclear cells (PBMCs), collected before the second cycle of nivolumab. Receptor source: a human donor with classical Hodgkin lymphoma.

CDR3 protein: CASSTGLLYQETQYF. The CDR3, as DNA: TGTGCCAGCAGCACGGGACTACTGTACCAAGAGACCCAGTACTTC. This chain links TRBV5-8 with TRBJ2-5; 7 nucleotides agree with TRBD2. Per germline, CDR1 SGHTS and CDR2 YDEGEE. This CDR3 is 15 amino acids long. V dropped 4 bases and J dropped 0; count of bases not matched to a gene: 6.

The chain is built from TRBV2 and TRBJ1-1, with 7 positions matching TRBD1. The ends lost 5 bases at V and 1 base at J; junction bases unmatched: 7. The CDR3 extends over 15 amino acids. The germline CDR1 and CDR2 sequences are SNHLY and FYNNEI. CDR3 residues: CASSFMGQTNTEAFF. The CDR3 DNA follows: TGTGCCAGCAGTTTTATGGGACAGACGAACACTGAAGCTTTCTTT.

This sequence joins TRBV11-2 and TRBJ1-2; 8 positions match TRBD1. CDR3 length equals 14 residues. The germline V gene encodes CDR1 SGHAT and CDR2 FQNNGV. The junction had 6 bases not matched to a gene; V was cut back by 5 bases and J by 4 bases. The CDR3 DNA sequence: TGTGCCAGCAGCCCAGGGACAGGCCCCTATGGCTACACCTTC. This encodes CASSPGTGPYGYTF.

This clone is medium-sized (0.01 to 0.1%) within its sample. This chain uses TRBV29-1 with TRBJ1-4; TRBD1 might be the D (6 bases). CDR3 length: 13 amino acids. Germline V gives CDR1 SQVTM, CDR2 ANQGSEA. Between the trimmed V and J ends, which lost 4 bases and 4 bases, there was a span of 10 bases. CDR3 sequence (DNA): TGCAGCGTTGCGGACAGCCTTAATGAAAAACTGTTTTTT. Amino acid sequence: CSVADSLNEKLFF.

To note about this clone: One end of the junction is discordant with germline, which a read error may explain. The rearrangement links TRBV2 to TRBJ2-1; maybe TRBD1 (6 bases). This CDR3 region has 15 residues. CDR1 SNHLY and CDR2 FYNNEI come from the germline V gene. This CDR3 is CASSEDRLFVDEQFF. The CDR3 DNA sequence: TGTGCCAGCAGCGAAGACAGGTTATTTGTCGATGAGCAGTTCTTC. The full variable domain, in which reference TRBV2 and TRBJ2-1 provide the parts outside the CDR3, is EPEVTQTPSHQVTQMGQEVILRCVPISNHLYFYWYRQILGQKVEFLVSFYNNEISEKSEIFDDQFSVERPDGSNFTLKIRSTKLEDSAMYFCASSEDRLFVDEQFFGPGTRLTVL.

The chain links TRBV6-6 to TRBJ1-1; D is undetermined. Trimming pared 5 bases from V and 0 bases from J, leaving 7 bases between. The V gene's germline CDR1 is MNHNY and CDR2 SVGAGI (reference sequence). The CDR3 contains 13 residues. CDR3 DNA sequence: TGTGCCAGCAGTAATGTGATGAACACTGAAGCTTTCTTT. As protein: CASSNVMNTEAFF.

The chain recombines TRBV19 with TRBJ2-3, with 7 bases aligning to TRBD2. Germline CDR1 and CDR2: LNHDA and SQIVND (reference sequence). This CDR3 has 14 residues. V lost 5 bases, J lost 6 bases, and 8 bases stayed unmatched. The DNA for the CDR3 is TGTGCCAGTAGTCTCGGCGGGAGTCGGGATACGCAGTATTTT. Translation gives CASSLGGSRDTQYF.

This clone has only a few counts. V usage is TRBV6-6 and J usage is TRBJ2-3; maybe TRBD1 (5 bases). From germline, CDR1 is MNHNY and CDR2 SVGAGI (reference sequence). This CDR3 is 12 amino acids long. The V and J ends lost 2 bases and 9 bases respectively, with 9 bases between them. The CDR3 sequence: CASSYAGQTQYF. Here the CDR3 DNA reads TGTGCCAGCAGTTACGCAGGGCAGACGCAGTATTTT.

The chain uses TRBV4-2 and TRBJ1-2, with 9 nucleotides matching TRBD1. Germline CDR1 LGHNA, CDR2 YNFKEQ. This CDR3 spans 17 amino acids. The trim removed 3 bases at V and 5 bases at J, leaving 13 bases unmatched. The CDR3 DNA sequence: TGTGCCAGCAGCCAGGACCCAGTACAGGGGGCTAGGTATGGCTACACCTTC. Protein sequence: CASSQDPVQGARYGYTF.

The table lists this clone with a count of one. The gene calls are TRBV7-9 and TRBJ2-7; TRBD2 aligns across 11 bases. CDR1 is SEHNR, CDR2 FQNEAQ, per germline (reference sequence). V dropped 5 bases and J dropped 4; count of bases not matched to a gene: 13. The length of the CDR3 is 17 residues. CDR3 region: CASSPGTSGREIYEQYF. The CDR3 region has the DNA TGTGCCAGCAGCCCAGGGACTAGCGGCCGCGAGATTTACGAGCAGTACTTC.

This clone was seen ten or more times. The V and J genes are TRBV4-2 and TRBJ2-1; 12 positions agree with TRBD2. This CDR3 is built from 16 residues. V shed 3 bases and J 10 bases; nucleotides not matched to a gene: 10. Germline V gives CDR1 LGHNA, CDR2 YNFKEQ. CDR3: CASSQTRTSGAKEQFF. The CDR3 nucleotides are TGTGCCAGCAGCCAGACTCGGACTAGCGGGGCTAAGGAGCAGTTCTTC.

In its sample, this clone was seen many times. V is TRBV30 and J is TRBJ2-6, with D uncertain. CDR1 is GTSNPN, CDR2 SVGIG, per germline (reference sequence). The germline V and J ends were trimmed by 2 bases and 2 bases, with 7 bases remaining between them. The length of the CDR3 is 14 residues. This chain's CDR3 is CAWSKGTGANVLTF. The CDR3 DNA follows: TGTGCCTGGAGTAAGGGCACTGGGGCCAACGTCCTGACTTTC.

The genes are TRBV19 and TRBJ2-1; D is unclear. The CDR3 runs 15 residues. With 3 bases removed from V and 0 bases from J, the gap between germline ends came to 9 bases. Germline CDR1 reads LNHDA; CDR2 reads SQIVND (reference sequence). This CDR3 is CASSISVSSYNEQFF. The CDR3 nucleotides read TGTGCCAGTAGTATTTCGGTCAGCTCCTACAATGAGCAGTTCTTC.

The chain links TRBV9 to TRBJ2-1, with 7 bases lining up with TRBD1. V gave up 3 bases and J gave up 6 bases; unmatched junction bases: 3. CDR1 and CDR2 (germline): SGDLS, YYNGEE. The CDR3 has 13 amino acids. CDR3 coding DNA: TGTGCCAGCAGCGGGGGGACAGTCAATGAGCAGTTCTTC. Amino acid sequence: CASSGGTVNEQFF.

This clone was found a few times. This sequence joins TRBV11-3 and TRBJ1-2, with D possibly TRBD1 on 6 matching bases. The length of the CDR3 is 13 residues. Germline V CDR1 and CDR2: SGHNT, YENEEA. Trimming took off 4 bases at V and 4 bases at J, with 10 bases between the two ends. CDR3 sequence reads: CASSSRGGYGYTF. The CDR3 region has the DNA TGTGCCAGCAGCTCCAGGGGTGGCTATGGCTACACCTTC.

The chain uses TRBV19 and TRBJ1-1; D not resolved. The ends were cut back, 1 base at V and 1 base at J, with 4 bases in the middle. CDR1 and CDR2 (germline): LNHDA, SQIVND (reference sequence). This CDR3 comprises 13 residues. CDR3 residues: CASSIGGNTEAFF. DNA of the CDR3: TGTGCCAGTAGTATAGGGGGGAACACTGAAGCTTTCTTT. Full variable domain (outside the CDR3, taken from reference TRBV19 and TRBJ1-1): DGGITQSPKYLFRKEGQNVTLSCEQNLNHDAMYWYRQDPGQGLRLIYYSQIVNDFQKGDIAEGYSVSREKKESFPLTVTSAQKNPTAFYLCASSIGGNTEAFFGQGTRLTVV.

The rearrangement joins TRBV29-1 to TRBJ2-3, with 7 bases fitting TRBD2. With 4 bases clipped from V and 2 bases from J, the junction kept 3 bases outside the gene matches. The CDR3 length is 13 residues. The germline CDR1 and CDR2 sequences are SQVTM and ANQGSEA. The CDR3, as DNA: TGCAGCGTTGGGGGAGGGGCCACAGATACGCAGTATTTT. Its protein product is CSVGGGATDTQYF.

The chain is built from TRBV28 and TRBJ2-7; D perhaps matches TRBD1 (5 bases). Trimming shortened V by 7 bases and J by 2 bases, and 15 bases separated the two germline ends. The CDR3 spans 14 residues. Germline V gene data show CDR1 as MDHEN and CDR2 as SYDVKM. The CDR3 sequence: CASTRPGPPYEQYF. The CDR3 DNA sequence: TGTGCCAGCACCCGACCAGGGCCTCCCTACGAGCAGTACTTC.

This clone was seen more than once but under ten times. V gene TRBV7-6 combines with J gene TRBJ2-7; the D gene is possibly TRBD1 (5 bases). CDR3 length equals 13 residues. V shed 4 bases and J shed 6 bases, with 13 bases lying between them. Germline lookup yields CDR1 SGHVS and CDR2 FNYEAQ. CDR3 nucleotide sequence: TGTGCCAGCAGCTCTCAGGGTGGCGGCGAGCAGTACTTC. It is translated as CASSSQGGGEQYF.

This clone has more than one count but fewer than ten. V usage is TRBV4-3 and J usage is TRBJ2-1; 11 bases align to TRBD2. Germline CDR1 and CDR2: LGHNA and YSLEER. This CDR3 region has 17 residues. The V gene end was trimmed by 0 bases and the J gene end by 5 bases; junction bases not matched to a gene: 6. CDR3 in amino acids: CASSQEAGTSGNNEQFF. The CDR3, as DNA: TGCGCCAGCAGCCAAGAGGCCGGGACTAGCGGAAACAATGAGCAGTTCTTC.

The rearrangement links TRBV6-6 to TRBJ2-7; 11 bases map to TRBD1. Germline CDR1 is MNHNY and CDR2 is SVGAGI (reference sequence). The CDR3 contains 15 residues. The J segment lost 3 bases and the V segment lost 4 bases, leaving 5 bases of the junction unmatched. CDR3 protein: CASSFRDRGIYEQYF. DNA for the CDR3: TGTGCCAGCAGTTTCCGGGACAGGGGGATCTACGAGCAGTACTTC.

The J gene is TRBJ1-5, the V gene TRBV10-1; no definite D call. The length of the CDR3 is 11 residues. V dropped 6 bases and J dropped 3 bases, with 3 bases sitting between them. In germline, CDR1 is WNHNN, CDR2 SYGVQD (reference sequence). The CDR3, as DNA: TGCGCCAGCAGGTACAATCAGCCCCAGCATTTT. As protein: CASRYNQPQHF.

The chain has TRBV5-4 and TRBJ2-1, with D perhaps matching TRBD1 (5 bases). V dropped 2 bases and J dropped 12 bases, with 12 bases sitting between them. The CDR3 is 12 amino acids. Germline CDR1 SGHNT, CDR2 YYREEE (reference sequence). In DNA, the CDR3 is TGTGCCAGCAGCTTTTTAGGGGTCCGGCAGTTCTTC. Translated: CASSFLGVRQFF. The entire variable domain, with the rest obtained from reference TRBV5-4 and TRBJ2-1, is as follows: ETGVTQSPTHLIKTRGQQVTLRCSSQSGHNTVSWYQQALGQGPQFIFQYYREEENGRGNFPPRFSGLQFPNYSSELNVNALELDDSALYLCASSFLGVRQFFGPGTRLTVL.

This sequence joins TRBV10-3 and TRBJ2-7, with D hard to call. The CDR3 has 14 residues. Germline CDR1 is ENHRY and CDR2 is SYGVKD. The germline V and J ends were trimmed by 3 bases and 3 bases, with 12 bases remaining between them. CDR3: CAISDSLENYEQYF. CDR3 sequence (DNA): TGTGCCATCAGTGACTCCCTAGAAAACTACGAGCAGTACTTC.

This chain connects TRBV11-3 to TRBJ2-3; D ambiguous. The CDR3 sequence is 13 residues long. Germline-derived CDR1 and CDR2 are SGHNT and YENEEA. V shed 5 bases and J shed 2 bases, with 8 bases lying between them. CDR3 sequence (DNA): TGTGCCAGCAGCGACAAGAACACAGATACGCAGTATTTT. It specifies CASSDKNTDTQYF.